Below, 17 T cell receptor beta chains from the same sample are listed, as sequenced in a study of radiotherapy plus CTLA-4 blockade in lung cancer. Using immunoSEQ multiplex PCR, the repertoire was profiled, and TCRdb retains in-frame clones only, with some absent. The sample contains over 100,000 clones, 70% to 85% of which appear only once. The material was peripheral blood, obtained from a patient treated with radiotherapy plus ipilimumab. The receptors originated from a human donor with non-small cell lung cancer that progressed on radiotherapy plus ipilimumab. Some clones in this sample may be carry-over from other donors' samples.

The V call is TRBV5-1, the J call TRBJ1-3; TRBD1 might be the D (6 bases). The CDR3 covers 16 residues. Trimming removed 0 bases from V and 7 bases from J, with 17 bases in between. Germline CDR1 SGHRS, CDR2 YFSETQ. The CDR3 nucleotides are TGCGCCAGCAGCTTGGATTCCGGTGGGGGGCGGAACACCATATATTTT. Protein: CASSLDSGGGRNTIYF.

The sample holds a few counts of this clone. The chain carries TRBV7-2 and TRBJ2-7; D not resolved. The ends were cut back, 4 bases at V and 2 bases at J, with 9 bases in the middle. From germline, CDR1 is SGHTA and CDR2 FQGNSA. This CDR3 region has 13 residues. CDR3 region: CASSSLPTYEQYF. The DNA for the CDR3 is TGTGCCAGCAGCTCCTTGCCCACCTACGAGCAGTACTTC.

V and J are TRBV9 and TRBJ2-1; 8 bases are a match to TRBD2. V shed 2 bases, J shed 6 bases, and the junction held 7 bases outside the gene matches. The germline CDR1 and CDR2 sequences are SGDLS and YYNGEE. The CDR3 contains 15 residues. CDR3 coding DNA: TGTGCCAGCAGCGTTCGGGGGGGCTCTGTCAATGAGCAGTTCTTC. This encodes CASSVRGGSVNEQFF.

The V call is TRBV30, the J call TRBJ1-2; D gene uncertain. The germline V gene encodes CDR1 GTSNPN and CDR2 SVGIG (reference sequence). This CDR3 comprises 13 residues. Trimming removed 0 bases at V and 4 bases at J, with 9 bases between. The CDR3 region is CAWSVLDGYGYTF. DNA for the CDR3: TGTGCCTGGAGTGTATTAGATGGCTATGGCTACACCTTC.

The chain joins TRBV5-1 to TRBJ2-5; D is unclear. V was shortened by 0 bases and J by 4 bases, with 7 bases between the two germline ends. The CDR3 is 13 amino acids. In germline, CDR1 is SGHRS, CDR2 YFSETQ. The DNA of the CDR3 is TGCGCCAGCAGCTTGGAGTTAGTAGAGACCCAGTACTTC. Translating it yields CASSLELVETQYF.

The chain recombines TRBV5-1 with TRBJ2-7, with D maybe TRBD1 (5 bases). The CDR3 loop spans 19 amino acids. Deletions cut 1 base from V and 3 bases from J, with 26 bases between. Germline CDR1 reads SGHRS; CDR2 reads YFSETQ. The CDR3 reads CASSLRPITPGQGNYEQYF. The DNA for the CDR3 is TGCGCCAGCAGCTTGCGGCCTATTACTCCCGGGCAGGGAAACTACGAGCAGTACTTC.

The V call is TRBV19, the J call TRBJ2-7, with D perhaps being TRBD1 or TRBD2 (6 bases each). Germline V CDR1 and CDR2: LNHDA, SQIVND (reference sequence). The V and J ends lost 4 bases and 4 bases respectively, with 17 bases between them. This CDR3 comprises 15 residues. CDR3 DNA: TGTGCCAGTAGTACGACCTCGAGAGGGGGGTACGAGCAGTACTTC. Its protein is CASSTTSRGGYEQYF.

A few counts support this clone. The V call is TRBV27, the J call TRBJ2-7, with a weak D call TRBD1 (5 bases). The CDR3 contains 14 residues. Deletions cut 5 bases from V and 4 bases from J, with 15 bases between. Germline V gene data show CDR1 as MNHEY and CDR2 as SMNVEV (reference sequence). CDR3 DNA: TGTGCCAGCAGTCGAAGGGGCTCAACTTACGAGCAGTACTTC. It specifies CASSRRGSTYEQYF.

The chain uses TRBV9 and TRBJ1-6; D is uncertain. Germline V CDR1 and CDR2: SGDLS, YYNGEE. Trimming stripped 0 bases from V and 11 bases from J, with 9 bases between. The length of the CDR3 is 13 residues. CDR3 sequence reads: CASSVGSLAPLHF. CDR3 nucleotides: TGTGCCAGCAGCGTAGGATCTCTCGCACCCCTCCACTTT.

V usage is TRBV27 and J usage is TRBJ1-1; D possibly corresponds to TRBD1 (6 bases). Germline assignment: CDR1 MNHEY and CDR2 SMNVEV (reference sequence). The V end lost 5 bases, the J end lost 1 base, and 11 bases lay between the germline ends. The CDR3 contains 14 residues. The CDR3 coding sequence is TGTGCCAGCAGTGCCCTCAGGGGGAACACTGAAGCTTTCTTT. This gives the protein CASSALRGNTEAFF.

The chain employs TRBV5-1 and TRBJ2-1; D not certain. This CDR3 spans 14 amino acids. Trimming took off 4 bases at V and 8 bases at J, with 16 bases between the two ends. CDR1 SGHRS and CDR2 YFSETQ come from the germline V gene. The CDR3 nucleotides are TGCGCCAGCAGCCCCAGGTTATCAGGCGATGAGCAGTTCTTC. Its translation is CASSPRLSGDEQFF.

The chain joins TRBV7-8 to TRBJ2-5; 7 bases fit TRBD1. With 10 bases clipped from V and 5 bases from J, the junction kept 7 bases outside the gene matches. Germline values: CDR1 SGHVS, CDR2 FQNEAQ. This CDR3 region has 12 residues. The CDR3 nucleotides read TGTGCCACCCAAACAGGGGCCGAGACCCAGTACTTC. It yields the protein CATQTGAETQYF.

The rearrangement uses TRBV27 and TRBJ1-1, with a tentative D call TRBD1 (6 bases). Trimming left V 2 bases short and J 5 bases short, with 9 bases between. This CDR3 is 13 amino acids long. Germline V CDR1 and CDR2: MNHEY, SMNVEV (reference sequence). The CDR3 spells CASSLNRATEAFF. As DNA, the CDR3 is TGTGCCAGCAGTTTAAACAGGGCGACTGAAGCTTTCTTT.

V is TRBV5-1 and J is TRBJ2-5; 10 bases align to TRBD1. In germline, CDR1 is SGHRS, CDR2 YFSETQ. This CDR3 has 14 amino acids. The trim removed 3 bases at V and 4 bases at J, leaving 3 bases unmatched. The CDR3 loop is CASSSRDRGETQYF. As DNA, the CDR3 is TGCGCCAGCAGCTCGCGGGACAGGGGAGAGACCCAGTACTTC.

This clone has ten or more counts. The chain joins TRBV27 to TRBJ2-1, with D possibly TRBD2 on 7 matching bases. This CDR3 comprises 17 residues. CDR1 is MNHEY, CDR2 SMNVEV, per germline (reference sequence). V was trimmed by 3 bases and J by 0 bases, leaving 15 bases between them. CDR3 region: CASSFGGGLISYNEQFF. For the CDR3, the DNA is TGTGCCAGCAGTTTCGGCGGGGGCCTGATCTCCTACAATGAGCAGTTCTTC.

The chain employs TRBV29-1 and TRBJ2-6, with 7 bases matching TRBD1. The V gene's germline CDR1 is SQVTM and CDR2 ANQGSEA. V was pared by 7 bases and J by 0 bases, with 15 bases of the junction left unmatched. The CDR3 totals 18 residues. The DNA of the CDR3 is TGCAGCGCCCTCGACAGGGCCCATACCTCCTCTGGGGCCAACGTCCTGACTTTC. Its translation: CSALDRAHTSSGANVLTF. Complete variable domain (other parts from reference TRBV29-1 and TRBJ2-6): SAVISQKPSRDICQRGTSLTIQCQVDSQVTMMFWYRQQPGQSLTLIATANQGSEATYESGFVIDKFPISRPNLTFSTLTVSNMSPEDSSIYLCSALDRAHTSSGANVLTFGAGSRLTVL.

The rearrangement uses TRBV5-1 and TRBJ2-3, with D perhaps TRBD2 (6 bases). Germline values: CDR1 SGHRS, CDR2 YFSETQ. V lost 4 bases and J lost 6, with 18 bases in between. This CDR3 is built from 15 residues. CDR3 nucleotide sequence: TGCGCCAGCAGCACTGGCCTAGCGTTTTTGGATACGCAGTATTTT. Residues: CASSTGLAFLDTQYF.